The source of this T cell receptor (beta chain) is a study of control samples from healthy donors and cancer patients. J was trimmed by 8 bases and V by 6 bases; bases with no gene match: 9. The CDR3 runs 13 residues. Germline CDR1 and CDR2: MNHEY and SVGAGI. This table comes from immunoSEQ multiplex PCR, and its TCRdb copy is limited to in-frame clones, with some not included. The sample shows about 120,000 clones, more than 70% of them seen only once. Sequencing input: blood. This receptor was obtained from a woman aged 65 to 85 in good health. The chain carries TRBV6-5 and TRBJ1-2; 7 nucleotides agree with TRBD1. CDR3 sequence reads: CASSSQGGRGYTF. CDR3 coding DNA: TGTGCCAGCAGCTCCCAGGGGGGGCGGGGCTACACCTTC.